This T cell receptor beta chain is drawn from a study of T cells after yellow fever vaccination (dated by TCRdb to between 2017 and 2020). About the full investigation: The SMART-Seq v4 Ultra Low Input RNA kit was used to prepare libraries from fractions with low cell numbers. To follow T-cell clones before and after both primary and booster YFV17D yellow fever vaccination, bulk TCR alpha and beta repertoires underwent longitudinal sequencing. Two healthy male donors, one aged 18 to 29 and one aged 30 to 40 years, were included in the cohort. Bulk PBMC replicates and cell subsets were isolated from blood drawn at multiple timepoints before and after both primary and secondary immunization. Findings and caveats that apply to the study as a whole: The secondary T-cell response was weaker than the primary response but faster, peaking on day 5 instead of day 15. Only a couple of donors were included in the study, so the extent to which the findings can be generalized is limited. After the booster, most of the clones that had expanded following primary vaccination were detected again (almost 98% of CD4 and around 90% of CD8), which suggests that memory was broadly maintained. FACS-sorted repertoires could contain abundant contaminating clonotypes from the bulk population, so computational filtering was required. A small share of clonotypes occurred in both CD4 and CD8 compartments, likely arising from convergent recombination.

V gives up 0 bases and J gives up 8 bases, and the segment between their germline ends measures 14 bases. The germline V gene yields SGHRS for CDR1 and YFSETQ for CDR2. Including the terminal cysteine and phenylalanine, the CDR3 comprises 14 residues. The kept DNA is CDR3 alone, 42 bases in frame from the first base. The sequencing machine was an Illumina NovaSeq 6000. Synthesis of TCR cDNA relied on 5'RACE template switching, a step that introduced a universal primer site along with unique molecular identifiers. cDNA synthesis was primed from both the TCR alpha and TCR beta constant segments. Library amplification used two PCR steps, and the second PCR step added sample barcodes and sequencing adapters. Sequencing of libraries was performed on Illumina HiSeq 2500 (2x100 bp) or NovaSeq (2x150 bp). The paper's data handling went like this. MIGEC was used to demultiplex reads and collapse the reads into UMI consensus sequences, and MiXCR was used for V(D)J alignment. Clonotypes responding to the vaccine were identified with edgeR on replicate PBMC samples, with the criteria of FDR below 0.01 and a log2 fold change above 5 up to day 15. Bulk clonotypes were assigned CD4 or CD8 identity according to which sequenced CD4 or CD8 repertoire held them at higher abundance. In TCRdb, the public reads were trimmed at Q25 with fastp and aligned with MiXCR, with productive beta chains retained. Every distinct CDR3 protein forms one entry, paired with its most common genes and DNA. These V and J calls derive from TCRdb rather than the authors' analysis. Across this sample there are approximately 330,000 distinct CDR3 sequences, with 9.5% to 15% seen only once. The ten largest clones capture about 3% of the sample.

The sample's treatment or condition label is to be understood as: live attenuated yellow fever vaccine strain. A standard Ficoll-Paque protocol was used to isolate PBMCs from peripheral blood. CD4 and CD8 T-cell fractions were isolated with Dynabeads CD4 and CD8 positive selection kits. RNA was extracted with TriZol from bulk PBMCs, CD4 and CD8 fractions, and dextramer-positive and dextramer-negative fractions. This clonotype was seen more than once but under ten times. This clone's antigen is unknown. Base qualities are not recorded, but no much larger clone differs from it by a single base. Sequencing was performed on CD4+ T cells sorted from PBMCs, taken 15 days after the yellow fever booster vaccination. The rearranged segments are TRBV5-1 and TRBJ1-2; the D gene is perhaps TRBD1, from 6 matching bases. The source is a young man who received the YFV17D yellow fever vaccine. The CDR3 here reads CASSLVYRAEGYTF. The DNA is TGCGCCAGCAGCTTGGTTTACAGGGCTGAGGGCTACACCTTC.